This T cell receptor (beta chain) was obtained from a study of CD8 T cells in ankylosing spondylitis. Findings of the study overall: Within ankylosing spondylitis blood, a TCR beta motif made up of several highly homologous variants appeared to be characteristic. Clones that were linked to disease were CD8+ and were relatively rare in peripheral blood.

As for this clonotype: Its specificity is unknown.

This CDR3 region has 16 residues. V was cut by 0 bases and J by 4 bases, with 13 bases left in between. Germline-derived CDR1 and CDR2 are MGHRA and YSYEKL. TCRdb independently ran MiXCR on the 5' RACE reads; one entry per CDR3 protein. In the table there are approximately 540,000 distinct CDR3 sequences, about 13% of which are singletons. The chain joins TRBV4-1 to TRBJ1-3; D gene uncertain. What was sequenced was blood, either unsorted or a sorted T cell fraction (not recorded which). The TCR was taken from a male donor with ankylosing spondylitis. CDR3 coding DNA: TGCGCCAGCAGCCAAGATTTAGGCTCGTCAGGAAACACCATATATTTT. Protein product: CASSQDLGSSGNTIYF.